These 23 T cell receptor beta chains originate from one sample sequenced in a study of T cells in Graves' hyperthyroidism and ophthalmopathy. Amplified TCR beta CDR3 regions came from RNA transcripts. A first-round RT-PCR of the TCR CDR3 used the HTBI primer set. TCRdb used MiXCR to reprocess the multiplex PCR reads, holding one entry per CDR3 protein. Among 550,000 to 600,000 distinct CDR3 sequences listed, under 60% were seen once. The sample consisted of peripheral blood or thyroid tissue (not recorded which). Source of these receptors: an adult woman with Graves' disease, either hyperthyroidism or ophthalmopathy (not recorded which).

Worth noting for this clonotype: An end of the junction differs from the germline gene, which may be a read error. This chain connects TRBV10-3 to TRBJ2-7, with no clear D. The CDR3 consists of 15 residues. Germline assignment: CDR1 ENHRY and CDR2 SYGVKD. In nucleotides, the CDR3 is TGTGCCAGCAGTCCCCCGGGCCCTAGCTCCTACGAGCAGTACTTC. This sequence encodes CASSPPGPSSYEQYF.

The table lists this clonotype with a few counts. One base away lies a much larger clone, so this may be a sequencing read error. This sequence joins TRBV5-6 and TRBJ1-2, with D perhaps TRBD1 (5 bases). The germline V gene has CDR1 SGHDT and CDR2 YYEEEE. Trimming took 4 bases from V and 7 from J, leaving 14 bases between them. The length of the CDR3 is 13 residues. CDR3 sequence (DNA): TGTGCCAGCAGCCTTTCGGGGGTTCGTGGCTACACCTTC. Its translation: CASSLSGVRGYTF.

This clonotype was seen repeatedly, ten times or more. This chain connects TRBV29-1 to TRBJ1-2; 7 bases match TRBD1. The CDR3 extends over 11 amino acids. The V gene's germline CDR1 is SQVTM and CDR2 ANQGSEA. The ends lost 6 bases at V and 7 bases at J; junction bases unmatched: 5. The CDR3 DNA follows: TGCAGCGTCAGGGACAGTTTTGGCTACACCTTC. Encoded protein: CSVRDSFGYTF.

V gene TRBV10-3 combines with J gene TRBJ2-1; 10 positions agree with TRBD2. The CDR3 has 15 residues. V trimming: 7 bases; J trimming: 7 bases; junction bases outside the gene matches: 10. Per germline, CDR1 ENHRY and CDR2 SYGVKD. The CDR3 sequence: CAINYRLAGANEQFF. DNA for the CDR3: TGTGCCATCAATTATCGGCTAGCGGGAGCAAATGAGCAGTTCTTC.

This clonotype was seen more than once but under ten times. In DNA, the CDR3 is TGTGCCAGCAGTTTAAGGGGGCAGGGGAGGAATCAGCCCCAGCATTTT. This gives the protein CASSLRGQGRNQPQHF. The chain couples TRBV28 to TRBJ1-5, with 7 nucleotides matching TRBD1. The germline gives CDR1 MDHEN, CDR2 SYDVKM. V shed 2 bases and J 4 bases; nucleotides not matched to a gene: 8. The length of the CDR3 is 16 residues. The whole variable domain, remainder taken from reference TRBV28 and TRBJ1-5, is DVKVTQSSRYLVKRTGEKVFLECVQDMDHENMFWYRQDPGLGLRLIYFSYDVKMKEKGDIPEGYSVSREKKERFSLILESASTNQTSMYLCASSLRGQGRNQPQHFGDGTRLSIL.

V and J are TRBV29-1 and TRBJ1-5; D unresolved. Per the germline V gene, CDR1 is SQVTM and CDR2 is ANQGSEA. The CDR3 totals 14 residues. Trimming left V 2 bases short and J 7 bases short, with 15 bases between. CDR3 in DNA: TGCAGCGTTGAATCGGGAGTAGGCGAGCAGCCCCAGCATTTT. It encodes CSVESGVGEQPQHF. Variable domain in full (rest from reference TRBV29-1 and TRBJ1-5): SAVISQKPSRDICQRGTSLTIQCQVDSQVTMMFWYRQQPGQSLTLIATANQGSEATYESGFVIDKFPISRPNLTFSTLTVSNMSPEDSSIYLCSVESGVGEQPQHFGDGTRLSIL.

This clonotype was detected a few times. The chain is built from TRBV29-1 and TRBJ1-1; no firm D call. Trimming removed 6 bases from V and 1 base from J, with 12 bases in between. Germline-derived CDR1 and CDR2 are SQVTM and ANQGSEA. This CDR3 contains 13 residues. This chain's CDR3 is CSVPLLENTEAFF. The CDR3 bases are TGCAGCGTCCCTTTGTTGGAGAACACTGAAGCTTTCTTT.

This clonotype showed up just a few times. The V call is TRBV29-1, the J call TRBJ1-2; possibly TRBD1 for D (6 bases). The CDR3 loop spans 13 amino acids. Trimming removed 7 bases from V and 4 bases from J, with 16 bases in between. Per germline, CDR1 SQVTM and CDR2 ANQGSEA. This chain's CDR3 is CSASNTGSYGYTF. The CDR3 coding sequence is TGCAGCGCTTCAAACACAGGGTCCTATGGCTACACCTTC.

The chain has TRBV7-4 and TRBJ2-5; 10 nucleotides align to TRBD2. This CDR3 has 15 residues. V shed 5 bases, J shed 4 bases, and the junction held 7 bases outside the gene matches. Germline lookup yields CDR1 SGHVT and CDR2 SQSDAQ. The CDR3 bases are TGTGCCAGCAGCGCCTCTAGCGGGAGTCCAGAGACCCAGTACTTC. Amino acids: CASSASSGSPETQYF.

This clonotype has a count of ten or more. J is TRBJ2-2 and V is TRBV29-1; D unresolved. CDR3 size: 12 residues. Trimming cost V 5 bases and J 6 bases, with 10 bases left between them. Per the germline V gene, CDR1 is SQVTM and CDR2 is ANQGSEA. CDR3 coding DNA: TGCAGCGTTAGGGTTCGTTCCGGGGAGCTGTTTTTT. This encodes CSVRVRSGELFF.

This rearrangement joins TRBV19 to TRBJ1-6; TRBD1 matches at 9 bases. The CDR3 has 15 amino acids. In germline, CDR1 is LNHDA, CDR2 SQIVND (reference sequence). V was clipped by 9 bases and J by 5 bases; unmatched bases: 8. CDR3 nucleotide sequence: TGTGCCAGCTCTCAGGACAGGGGAAATAATTCACCCCTCCACTTT. It is translated as CASSQDRGNNSPLHF.

This chain connects TRBV30 to TRBJ2-7; 12 bases are a match to TRBD1. Unmatched junction bases numbered 8, after V lost 2 bases and J lost 9 bases. Germline lookup yields CDR1 GTSNPN and CDR2 SVGIG (reference sequence). This CDR3 region has 14 residues. This chain's CDR3 is CAWSPGTGGVTQYF. CDR3 nucleotide sequence: TGTGCCTGGAGTCCCGGGACAGGGGGCGTTACGCAGTACTTC.

A note on this clonotype: The DNA is omitted, as the CDR3 cannot be located on it reliably, and the CDR3 follows TCRdb's listing. The V and J genes are TRBV11-2 and TRBJ1-6. The CDR3 numbers 18 amino acids, ends counted. Germline V gene lookup returns CDR1 SGHAT and CDR2 FQNNGV. CDR3 loop: CDSSFYICSAIRGSPLHF.

This clonotype was counted only a few times. The rearrangement uses TRBV11-2 and TRBJ2-2; 7 bases align to TRBD2. This CDR3 has 14 residues. V dropped 6 bases and J dropped 6; count of bases not matched to a gene: 7. Per germline, CDR1 SGHAT and CDR2 FQNNGV. In DNA form, the CDR3 reads TGTGCCAGCAGACCAAGGGCGGGAGCCGGGGAGCTGTTTTTT. It codes for CASRPRAGAGELFF.

This chain joins TRBV7-9 and TRBJ2-7, with D perhaps TRBD1 (6 bases). The V gene lost 5 bases and the J gene lost 2 bases, with 13 bases spanning the gap. Germline loops: CDR1 SEHNR, CDR2 FQNEAQ (reference sequence). The CDR3 is 14 residues long. CDR3 DNA sequence: TGTGCCAGCAGCCGACTAACAGGGCCCTACGAGCAGTACTTC. This encodes CASSRLTGPYEQYF.

This clonotype occurred many times. The chain couples TRBV10-3 to TRBJ2-7; D might be TRBD1 or TRBD2, each matching 5 bases. V lost 3 bases to trimming and J lost 2 bases, with 14 bases between them. Germline V CDR1 and CDR2: ENHRY, SYGVKD. The CDR3 is 15 residues long. This CDR3 is CAISEPGPGTYEQYF. In nucleotides, the CDR3 is TGTGCCATCAGTGAACCGGGACCGGGAACCTACGAGCAGTACTTC.

Comments on this clonotype: A read error is likely, as this CDR3 ends without the conserved phenylalanine or tryptophan. No DNA is shown, since the ends of the CDR3 on it are uncertain; the CDR3 is the one TCRdb lists. This chain uses TRBV29-1 with TRBJ1-2; the DNA was not used to check the table's D call, TRBD1. Germline CDR1 reads SQVTM; CDR2 reads ANQGSEA. The CDR3 is made up of 20 amino acids, end residues included. The CDR3 here is CSVGGYTFGSGAVLTMATPS.

The chain is built from TRBV20-1 and TRBJ1-5; 7 nucleotides align to TRBD1. The CDR3 covers 14 residues. The V segment lost 0 bases and the J segment 7 bases; nucleotides outside the gene matches: 6. Germline CDR1 DFQATT, CDR2 SNEGSKA (reference sequence). The CDR3 DNA is TGCAGTGCTAGAGATACAGGGGTACGACAGCCCCAGCATTTT. Its translation: CSARDTGVRQPQHF.

This clonotype came up many times. V is TRBV20-1 and J is TRBJ1-2; D is unclear. Germline V lookup: CDR1 DFQATT, CDR2 SNEGSKA (reference sequence). CDR3 size: 13 residues. Trimming stripped 0 bases from V and 4 bases from J, with 9 bases between. The CDR3 spells CSARDTRAYGYTF. CDR3 bases: TGCAGTGCTAGAGATACCAGAGCCTATGGCTACACCTTC.

This clonotype has at least ten counts. The gene calls are TRBV5-4 and TRBJ1-2; the match to TRBD1 covers 7 bases. The CDR3 covers 12 residues. Germline V lookup: CDR1 SGHNT, CDR2 YYREEE (reference sequence). The trim removed 4 bases at V and 6 bases at J, leaving 3 bases unmatched. DNA for the CDR3: TGTGCCAGCAGCATAGACAGGGATGGCTACACCTTC. It yields the protein CASSIDRDGYTF.

This clonotype was observed a handful of times. This chain uses TRBV28 with TRBJ2-7; D may match TRBD1 or TRBD2 (5 bases each). V gave up 2 bases and J gave up 6 bases, with 11 bases separating them. There are 13 residues in the CDR3. Germline loops: CDR1 MDHEN, CDR2 SYDVKM. CDR3 nucleotide sequence: TGTGCCAGCAGTTTAGGGACGATGGGCGAGCAGTACTTC. It codes for CASSLGTMGEQYF.

This clonotype was counted ten times or more. V gene TRBV5-4 combines with J gene TRBJ2-2; 8 nucleotides agree with TRBD2. The ends lost 0 bases at V and 7 bases at J; junction bases unmatched: 8. The CDR3 runs 16 residues. CDR1 is SGHNT, CDR2 YYREEE, per germline (reference sequence). For the CDR3, the DNA is TGTGCCAGCAGCTTGGTTTCCGGGAGGGTAAACGGGGAGCTGTTTTTT. Translation: CASSLVSGRVNGELFF.

The chain combines TRBV7-9 with TRBJ1-1, with D uncertain. This CDR3 region has 13 residues. In germline, CDR1 is SEHNR, CDR2 FQNEAQ (reference sequence). V shed 4 bases and J shed 11 bases, with 17 bases lying between them. CDR3 residues: CASSSTGPISAFF. CDR3 in DNA: TGTGCCAGCAGCTCGACCGGGCCAATTTCCGCTTTCTTT. The variable domain in full, completed from reference TRBV7-9 and TRBJ1-1, reads DTGVSQNPRHKITKRGQNVTFRCDPISEHNRLYWYRQTLGQGPEFLTYFQNEAQLEKSRLLSDRFSAERPKGSFSTLEIQRTEQGDSAMYLCASSSTGPISAFFGQGTRLTVV.